Below, one TCR beta chain is given with its context. As yet, its antigen is unknown. This record belongs to a study of shared clonotypes between healthy human individuals. Over several immunoSEQ plates, each subset's genomic DNA was distributed in even portions. Sequenced by immunoSEQ multiplex PCR; TCRdb stores in-frame clones only, minus some. Of a few hundred thousand clones listed, 70% to 80% were seen once; the top ten hold approximately 12%. Study-level findings and limits: Clonotype sharing among donors, it was expected, would be affected by sequencing depth.

This receptor was obtained from a woman aged 40-49 years in good health. Some clones in this sample may be carry-over from other donors' samples. The material sequenced was PBMCs.

CDR3 DNA sequence: TGTGCCAGCTCACCACGACTGTCCACAGATACGCAGTATTTT. Protein: CASSPRLSTDTQYF. The chain carries TRBV18 and TRBJ2-3; D uncertain. V lost 1 base, J lost 2 bases, and 7 bases lay in between. The CDR3 loop spans 14 amino acids. In germline, CDR1 is KGHSH, CDR2 LQKENI.